These 21 T cell receptor beta chains were all obtained from the same sample, sequenced in a study of blood T cell repertoires in COVID-19. Some clones are missing from TCRdb's copy, which holds only in-frame ones; the method was immunoSEQ multiplex PCR. The sample records 200,000 to 250,000 clones, 75% to 90% being singletons. Sequenced sample: PBMCs or T cells enriched from blood (not recorded which). The source of these receptors is a woman in her 30s who had been exposed to COVID-19.

V and J are TRBV6-5 and TRBJ1-2; the match to TRBD1 covers 9 bases. Germline values: CDR1 MNHEY, CDR2 SVGAGI. There are 12 residues in the CDR3. With 10 bases clipped from V and 8 bases from J, the junction kept 8 bases outside the gene matches. The DNA of the CDR3 is TGTGCCACCGGGGACAGGGAAAGGGGCTACACCTTC. Translating gives CATGDRERGYTF.

Turning to this clone: One junction end disagrees with the germline gene, perhaps due to a read error. The chain couples TRBV7-7 to TRBJ2-2, with 8 bases lining up with TRBD1. CDR1 and CDR2 from the germline V gene are SSHAT and FNYEAQ (reference sequence). The CDR3 loop spans 15 amino acids. The CDR3 region is CASSLGQGNTGELFF. The CDR3 nucleotides are TGTGCTAGCAGCTTAGGACAGGGGAACACCGGGGAGCTGTTTTTT.

The CDR3 DNA is TGTGCCAGCAGCGCGGGACAGGGGATGGGTCAGCCCCAGCATTTT. Its translation: CASSAGQGMGQPQHF. The V call is TRBV5-4, the J call TRBJ1-5, with TRBD1 identical over 10 bases. Germline V lookup: CDR1 SGHNT, CDR2 YYREEE (reference sequence). The CDR3 runs 15 residues. Trimming removed 4 bases from V and 6 bases from J; junction bases left unmatched: 7.

This chain joins TRBV3-1 (or the pseudogene TRBV3-2) and TRBJ1-4; D remains ambiguous. The V gene lost 6 bases and the J gene lost 7 bases, with 12 bases spanning the gap. This CDR3 has 13 residues. Germline lookup yields CDR1 LGHDT and CDR2 YNNKEL (reference sequence). This CDR3 reads CASSRHRSEKLFF. Written as DNA, the CDR3 is TGTGCCAGCAGTCGACACCGAAGTGAAAAACTGTTTTTT.

V usage is TRBV3-1 (or the pseudogene TRBV3-2) and J usage is TRBJ2-5, with D unclear. The germline V gene encodes CDR1 LGHDT and CDR2 YNNKEL (reference sequence). The germline V and J ends were trimmed by 0 bases and 3 bases, with 11 bases remaining between them. The CDR3 totals 15 residues. CDR3 region: CASSQEAGLKETQYF. CDR3 nucleotide sequence: TGTGCCAGCAGCCAAGAGGCAGGCCTTAAAGAGACCCAGTACTTC.

This clone came up once. This chain joins TRBV19 and TRBJ1-5; D is possibly TRBD1 (5 bases). Trimming left V 8 bases short and J 3 bases short, with 11 bases between. The CDR3 spans 13 residues. The V gene's germline CDR1 is LNHDA and CDR2 SQIVND (reference sequence). The CDR3 region has the DNA TGTGCCAGTGCGAGACAGCACAATCAGCCCCAGCATTTT. This encodes CASARQHNQPQHF. Variable domain in full (rest from reference TRBV19 and TRBJ1-5): DGGITQSPKYLFRKEGQNVTLSCEQNLNHDAMYWYRQDPGQGLRLIYYSQIVNDFQKGDIAEGYSVSREKKESFPLTVTSAQKNPTAFYLCASARQHNQPQHFGDGTRLSIL.

This clone was counted once. The chain employs TRBV9 and TRBJ2-5; 9 nucleotides match TRBD2. The V gene end was trimmed by 0 bases and the J gene end by 4 bases; junction bases not matched to a gene: 4. The CDR3 has 15 amino acids. Germline assignment: CDR1 SGDLS and CDR2 YYNGEE. CDR3 region: CASSVDSSGGETQYF. In DNA, the CDR3 is TGTGCCAGCAGCGTAGATAGTAGCGGGGGAGAGACCCAGTACTTC.

The chain carries TRBV11-2 and TRBJ2-4; a possible D gene is TRBD1 (5 bases). This CDR3 has 16 amino acids. Trimming took off 1 base at V and 1 base at J, with 11 bases between the two ends. The V gene's germline CDR1 is SGHAT and CDR2 FQNNGV. This CDR3 is CASSLGPGYAKNIQYF. CDR3 bases: TGTGCCAGCAGCTTAGGCCCAGGGTATGCCAAAAACATTCAGTACTTC. Full variable domain (rest looked up from reference TRBV11-2 and TRBJ2-4): EAGVAQSPRYKIIEKRQSVAFWCNPISGHATLYWYQQILGQGPKLLIQFQNNGVVDDSQLPKDRFSAERLKGVDSTLKIQPAKLEDSAVYLCASSLGPGYAKNIQYFGAGTRLSVL.

The chain has TRBV6-2 or TRBV6-3 and TRBJ2-3, with 8 positions matching TRBD1. Trimming cost V 0 bases and J 2 bases; bases outside gene matches: 7. CDR1 is MNHEY, CDR2 SVGEGT, per germline. CDR3 length: 17 amino acids. The CDR3 nucleotides read TGTGCCAGCAGTTACTCTTTGGACAGGGTGATCACAGATACGCAGTATTTT. Amino acids: CASSYSLDRVITDTQYF.

Here the CDR3 reads CASSRSGDSNQPQHF. In DNA, the CDR3 is TGCGCCAGCAGCAGGAGCGGAGATAGCAATCAGCCCCAGCATTTT. The chain carries TRBV5-1 and TRBJ1-5; no reliable D call. V was pared by 4 bases and J by 0 bases, with 11 bases between. Germline CDR1 and CDR2: SGHRS and YFSETQ. CDR3 length: 15 residues.

V is TRBV19 and J is TRBJ1-5; D might be TRBD1 (6 bases). Per the germline V gene, CDR1 is LNHDA and CDR2 is SQIVND (reference sequence). The CDR3 sequence is 15 residues long. V was trimmed by 3 bases and J by 4 bases, leaving 13 bases between them. This CDR3 reads CASSIRTAENQPQHF. As DNA, the CDR3 is TGTGCCAGTAGTATCAGGACAGCGGAAAATCAGCCCCAGCATTTT.

The V gene is TRBV6-1, the J gene TRBJ1-1; D unresolved. The germline V gene has CDR1 MNHNS and CDR2 SASEGT. CDR3 size: 11 residues. V lost 2 bases to trimming and J lost 7 bases, with 5 bases between them. CDR3 protein: CASSEIGEAFF. The CDR3 region has the DNA TGTGCCAGCAGTGAAATCGGTGAAGCTTTCTTT.

This sequence joins TRBV28 and TRBJ1-1, with 7 nucleotides matching TRBD1. The V gene end was trimmed by 5 bases and the J gene end by 11 bases; junction bases not matched to a gene: 14. The CDR3 consists of 14 residues. Germline CDR1 and CDR2: MDHEN and SYDVKM. DNA for the CDR3: TGTGCCAGCAGTCCGTCTTACAGGGGCCGCGGGGCTTTCTTT. Translated: CASSPSYRGRGAFF. Filled out from reference TRBV28 and TRBJ1-1, the complete variable domain reads DVKVTQSSRYLVKRTGEKVFLECVQDMDHENMFWYRQDPGLGLRLIYFSYDVKMKEKGDIPEGYSVSREKKERFSLILESASTNQTSMYLCASSPSYRGRGAFFGQGTRLTVV.

V usage is TRBV2 and J usage is TRBJ2-3, with 7 bases aligning to TRBD1. CDR1 and CDR2 from the germline V gene are SNHLY and FYNNEI. The CDR3 covers 15 residues. V shed 8 bases and J 1 base; nucleotides not matched to a gene: 9. CDR3 in amino acids: CASRETGVGTDTQYF. The CDR3 nucleotides read TGTGCCAGCCGAGAAACAGGGGTCGGCACAGATACGCAGTATTTT.

This chain links TRBV5-1 with TRBJ2-7; the D gene is possibly TRBD1 (6 bases). The V gene lost 2 bases and the J gene lost 9 bases, with 18 bases spanning the gap. Germline CDR1 reads SGHRS; CDR2 reads YFSETQ. CDR3 length: 14 residues. Here the CDR3 reads CASSLGDILLGQYF. In nucleotides, the CDR3 is TGCGCCAGCAGCTTAGGGGACATCCTTCTCGGGCAGTACTTC.

This clone was recorded a few times. The rearrangement links TRBV5-8 to TRBJ1-5; 7 positions match TRBD1. CDR3 length: 14 residues. Per the germline V gene, CDR1 is SGHTS and CDR2 is YDEGEE. The ends lost 4 bases at V and 2 bases at J; junction bases unmatched: 3. CDR3 in amino acids: CASSGGTGNQPQHF. CDR3 nucleotide sequence: TGTGCCAGCAGCGGGGGGACAGGCAATCAGCCCCAGCATTTT.

As DNA, the CDR3 is TGTGCCAGCAGCCACTCCTACGAGCAGTACTTC. Its protein is CASSHSYEQYF. The chain combines TRBV13 with TRBJ2-7; D ambiguous. V gave up 5 bases and J gave up 0 bases, with 2 bases separating them. CDR1 and CDR2 from the germline V gene are PRHDT and FYEKMQ (reference sequence). This CDR3 is built from 11 residues.

The CDR3 nucleotides read TGCGCCAGCAGCTTTGCTACAGCTGGCACCGGGGAGCTGTTTTTT. Residues: CASSFATAGTGELFF. This sequence joins TRBV5-1 and TRBJ2-2; D is unclear. The CDR3 is made up of 15 amino acids. In germline, CDR1 is SGHRS, CDR2 YFSETQ. Trimming removed 2 bases from V and 4 bases from J, with 12 bases in between.

V usage is TRBV5-6 and J usage is TRBJ2-1, with 11 positions matching TRBD1. Trimming at V came to 2 bases and at J to 5 bases, leaving 6 bases not matched to a gene. CDR3 length: 16 amino acids. The germline V gene has CDR1 SGHDT and CDR2 YYEEEE. CDR3 amino acids: CASSLPGQGVDNEQFF. CDR3 nucleotide sequence: TGTGCCAGCAGCTTACCGGGACAGGGGGTCGACAATGAGCAGTTCTTC. The full variable domain, its missing parts supplied by reference TRBV5-6 and TRBJ2-1, is DAGVTQSPTHLIKTRGQQVTLRCSPKSGHDTVSWYQQALGQGPQFIFQYYEEEERQRGNFPDRFSGHQFPNYSSELNVNALLLGDSALYLCASSLPGQGVDNEQFFGPGTRLTVL.

This clone was seen more than once but under ten times. The chain combines TRBV4-2 with TRBJ1-4; D is unresolved. The CDR3 totals 17 residues. Trimming removed 4 bases at V and 0 bases at J, with 15 bases between. Germline lookup yields CDR1 LGHNA and CDR2 YNFKEQ. CDR3 DNA sequence: TGTGCCAGCAGCCCTGGCCGGACGGGAACAACTAATGAAAAACTGTTTTTT. Translated: CASSPGRTGTTNEKLFF.

The rearrangement links TRBV6-5 to TRBJ1-2; D is unclear. The length of the CDR3 is 13 residues. Looked up from germline, CDR1 is MNHEY and CDR2 is SVGAGI. Trimming left V 5 bases short and J 1 base short, with 8 bases between. CDR3 loop: CASSREINYGYTF. CDR3 DNA: TGTGCCAGCAGTCGGGAGATTAACTATGGCTACACCTTC.